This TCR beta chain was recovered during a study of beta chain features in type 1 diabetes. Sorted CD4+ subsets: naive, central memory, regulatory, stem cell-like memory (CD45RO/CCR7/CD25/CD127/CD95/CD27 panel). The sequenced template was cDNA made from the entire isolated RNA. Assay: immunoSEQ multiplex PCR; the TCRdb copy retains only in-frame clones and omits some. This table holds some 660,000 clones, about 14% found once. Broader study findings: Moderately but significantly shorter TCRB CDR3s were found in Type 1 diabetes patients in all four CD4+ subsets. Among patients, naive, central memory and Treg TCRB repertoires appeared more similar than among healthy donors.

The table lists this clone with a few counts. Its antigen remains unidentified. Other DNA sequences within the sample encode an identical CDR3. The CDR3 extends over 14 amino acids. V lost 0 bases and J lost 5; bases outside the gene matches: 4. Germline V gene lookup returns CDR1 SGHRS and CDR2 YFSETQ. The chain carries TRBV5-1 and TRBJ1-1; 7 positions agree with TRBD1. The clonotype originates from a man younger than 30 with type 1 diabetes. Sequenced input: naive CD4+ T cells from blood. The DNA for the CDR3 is TGCGCCAGCAGCTTGGGACAGGGAGGAACTGAAGCTTTCTTT. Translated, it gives CASSLGQGGTEAFF.